The 17 T cell receptor beta chains given below trace back to one sample, sequenced in a study of blood T cell repertoires in COVID-19. Libraries were prepared by immunoSEQ multiplex PCR; TCRdb keeps only in-frame clonotypes and omits some of them. Here the sample spans roughly 300,000 clones, 85% to 90% being singletons. Sequenced: PBMCs or T cells enriched from blood (not recorded which). These receptors were taken from a young woman who had recovered from COVID-19.

This clone appeared a single time. The genes are TRBV4-1 and TRBJ2-7, with a tentative D call TRBD1 (5 bases). Germline CDR1 and CDR2: MGHRA and YSYEKL. Trimming took 5 bases from V and 9 from J, leaving 20 bases between them. The CDR3 totals 14 residues. CDR3 in amino acids: CASSTRAKGYGQYF. In DNA, the CDR3 is TGCGCCAGCAGCACACGGGCTAAGGGGTATGGGCAGTACTTC.

The chain uses TRBV4-1 and TRBJ1-1; no definite D call. CDR1 and CDR2 (germline): MGHRA, YSYEKL. V was pared by 3 bases and J by 7 bases, with 15 bases between. The CDR3 has 14 amino acids. Here the CDR3 DNA reads TGCGCCAGCAGCCACACCCGGGGTGCCAGTGAAGCTTTCTTT. Translation: CASSHTRGASEAFF.

This chain joins TRBV9 and TRBJ2-2; tentatively, D is TRBD2 (5 bases). The germline gives CDR1 SGDLS, CDR2 YYNGEE. The CDR3 extends over 16 amino acids. Trimming cost V 3 bases and J 0 bases, with 12 bases left between them. CDR3 in DNA: TGTGCCAGCAGCGCTTCACCCGGGACGAACACCGGGGAGCTGTTTTTT. Its protein is CASSASPGTNTGELFF.

The chain recombines TRBV23-1 with TRBJ1-6; D remains ambiguous. TRBV23-1 is designated an ORF whose function remains uncertain. The CDR3 extends over 17 amino acids. Trimming cost V 0 bases and J 0 bases, with 9 bases left between them. The CDR3 loop is CASSQSDPGSYNSPLHF. Here the CDR3 DNA reads TGCGCCAGCAGTCAATCTGACCCGGGCTCCTATAATTCACCCCTCCACTTT.

This sequence joins TRBV5-4 and TRBJ2-7; 7 bases are a match to TRBD2. V was pared by 4 bases and J by 5 bases, with 9 bases of the junction left unmatched. Germline values: CDR1 SGHNT, CDR2 YYREEE (reference sequence). The CDR3 contains 14 residues. CDR3 bases: TGTGCCAGCAGCCCAGTCGGGGGGTCCGACGAGCAGTACTTC. Translated, it gives CASSPVGGSDEQYF. Based on the CDR3 plus reference TRBV5-4 and TRBJ2-7, the full variable domain is ETGVTQSPTHLIKTRGQQVTLRCSSQSGHNTVSWYQQALGQGPQFIFQYYREEENGRGNFPPRFSGLQFPNYSSELNVNALELDDSALYLCASSPVGGSDEQYFGPGTRLTVT.

This chain links TRBV12-3 or TRBV12-4 with TRBJ1-1, with D possibly being TRBD1 (6 bases). V dropped 5 bases and J dropped 4 bases, with 11 bases sitting between them. The CDR3 contains 13 residues. CDR3 sequence reads: CASSQTGSTEAFF. In DNA form, the CDR3 reads TGTGCCAGCAGTCAAACAGGGTCCACTGAAGCTTTCTTT.

The chain employs TRBV9 and TRBJ1-1, with D unclear. The CDR3 sequence is 15 residues long. V was pared by 4 bases and J by 4 bases, with 17 bases between. Germline V gene lookup returns CDR1 SGDLS and CDR2 YYNGEE. CDR3 nucleotide sequence: TGTGCCAGCAGCCCTAGCGTGGAGGGAGGCACTGAAGCTTTCTTT. Amino acids: CASSPSVEGGTEAFF.

The V and J genes are TRBV9 and TRBJ2-3, with TRBD1 identical over 11 bases. CDR1 and CDR2 (germline): SGDLS, YYNGEE. Germline trimming cut 0 bases from V and 4 bases from J; bases unmatched to any gene: 7. The CDR3 sequence is 17 residues long. DNA for the CDR3: TGTGCCAGCAGCGTAGTAGGGACAGGGGGTTTGTCAGATACGCAGTATTTT. Protein sequence: CASSVVGTGGLSDTQYF.

This chain connects TRBV5-1 to TRBJ1-5; 9 bases are a match to TRBD1. Unmatched junction bases numbered 8, after V lost 0 bases and J lost 7 bases. CDR1 SGHRS and CDR2 YFSETQ come from the germline V gene. The CDR3 runs to 16 residues. This chain's CDR3 is CASSLAGTGGGQPQHF. CDR3 DNA: TGCGCCAGCAGCTTGGCCGGAACAGGGGGCGGGCAGCCCCAGCATTTT.

The chain uses TRBV11-3 and TRBJ2-5; unclear D gene. CDR1 is SGHNT, CDR2 YENEEA, per germline. The length of the CDR3 is 13 residues. V lost 5 bases and J 3 bases, leaving 10 bases between the germline ends. In DNA, the CDR3 is TGTGCCAGCAGCGCCCCGTCAGAAGAGACCCAGTACTTC. Its protein product is CASSAPSEETQYF. Complete variable domain (other parts from reference TRBV11-3 and TRBJ2-5): EAGVVQSPRYKIIEKKQPVAFWCNPISGHNTLYWYLQNLGQGPELLIRYENEEAVDDSQLPKDRFSAERLKGVDSTLKIQPAELGDSAVYLCASSAPSEETQYFGPGTRLLVL.

Of note for this clone: Other DNA sequences in this sample translate to the same CDR3. The V call is TRBV9, the J call TRBJ1-1; D is unresolved. The CDR3 loop spans 13 amino acids. V shed 0 bases and J shed 3 bases, with 6 bases lying between them. The V gene's germline CDR1 is SGDLS and CDR2 YYNGEE. The CDR3 DNA follows: TGTGCCAGCAGCGTAGTATCGGACACTGAAGCTTTCTTT. It specifies CASSVVSDTEAFF.

The chain carries TRBV6-4 and TRBJ2-2, with 8 bases that match TRBD1. The junction had 18 bases not matched to a gene; V was cut back by 5 bases and J by 1 base. The CDR3 is 20 residues long. CDR1 is MRHNA, CDR2 SNTAGT, per germline. CDR3 coding DNA: TGTGCCAGCAGTAAAACAGTTCCCGAAACCGGGACAGGGAACACCGGGGAGCTGTTTTTT. Its translation is CASSKTVPETGTGNTGELFF.

The chain combines TRBV5-8 with TRBJ2-2, with 8 bases fitting TRBD2. The ends lost 4 bases at V and 2 bases at J; junction bases unmatched: 4. The CDR3 loop spans 15 amino acids. In germline, CDR1 is SGHTS, CDR2 YDEGEE. The chain's CDR3 is CASSLGGGNTGELFF. CDR3 nucleotides: TGTGCCAGCAGCCTCGGGGGGGGAAACACCGGGGAGCTGTTTTTT.

The chain joins TRBV12-3 or TRBV12-4 to TRBJ1-1; D call uncertain. Trimming shortened V by 7 bases and J by 2 bases, and 11 bases separated the two germline ends. This CDR3 contains 13 residues. The CDR3 DNA reads as TGTGCCAGCATCTTACACAGTAACACTGAAGCTTTCTTT. Translating it yields CASILHSNTEAFF.

V usage is TRBV4-1 and J usage is TRBJ1-5; TRBD1 aligns across 9 bases. CDR3 length: 17 amino acids. Germline V CDR1 and CDR2: MGHRA, YSYEKL. Trimming took 4 bases from V and 2 from J; bases not matched to a gene: 9. The CDR3 region has the DNA TGCGCCAGCAGCCCAGGCATCCGGGACAGGGGCAATCAGCCCCAGCATTTT. Its translation is CASSPGIRDRGNQPQHF.

The chain recombines TRBV5-1 with TRBJ2-2; 10 nucleotides agree with TRBD1. Germline lookup yields CDR1 SGHRS and CDR2 YFSETQ. J lost 1 base, V lost 4 bases, and 1 base had no gene match. The CDR3 loop spans 15 amino acids. CDR3 sequence reads: CASSRDRGNTGELFF. The CDR3, as DNA: TGCGCCAGCAGCCGGGACAGGGGGAACACCGGGGAGCTGTTTTTT.

This rearrangement joins TRBV18 to TRBJ1-2; D may be TRBD1 (6 bases). Germline values: CDR1 KGHSH, CDR2 LQKENI. The V and J ends lost 4 bases and 0 bases respectively, with 18 bases between them. The CDR3 is 17 amino acids. As DNA, the CDR3 is TGTGCCAGCTCACTAACCTTTGACAGGATAGCTAACTATGGCTACACCTTC. This gives the protein CASSLTFDRIANYGYTF.